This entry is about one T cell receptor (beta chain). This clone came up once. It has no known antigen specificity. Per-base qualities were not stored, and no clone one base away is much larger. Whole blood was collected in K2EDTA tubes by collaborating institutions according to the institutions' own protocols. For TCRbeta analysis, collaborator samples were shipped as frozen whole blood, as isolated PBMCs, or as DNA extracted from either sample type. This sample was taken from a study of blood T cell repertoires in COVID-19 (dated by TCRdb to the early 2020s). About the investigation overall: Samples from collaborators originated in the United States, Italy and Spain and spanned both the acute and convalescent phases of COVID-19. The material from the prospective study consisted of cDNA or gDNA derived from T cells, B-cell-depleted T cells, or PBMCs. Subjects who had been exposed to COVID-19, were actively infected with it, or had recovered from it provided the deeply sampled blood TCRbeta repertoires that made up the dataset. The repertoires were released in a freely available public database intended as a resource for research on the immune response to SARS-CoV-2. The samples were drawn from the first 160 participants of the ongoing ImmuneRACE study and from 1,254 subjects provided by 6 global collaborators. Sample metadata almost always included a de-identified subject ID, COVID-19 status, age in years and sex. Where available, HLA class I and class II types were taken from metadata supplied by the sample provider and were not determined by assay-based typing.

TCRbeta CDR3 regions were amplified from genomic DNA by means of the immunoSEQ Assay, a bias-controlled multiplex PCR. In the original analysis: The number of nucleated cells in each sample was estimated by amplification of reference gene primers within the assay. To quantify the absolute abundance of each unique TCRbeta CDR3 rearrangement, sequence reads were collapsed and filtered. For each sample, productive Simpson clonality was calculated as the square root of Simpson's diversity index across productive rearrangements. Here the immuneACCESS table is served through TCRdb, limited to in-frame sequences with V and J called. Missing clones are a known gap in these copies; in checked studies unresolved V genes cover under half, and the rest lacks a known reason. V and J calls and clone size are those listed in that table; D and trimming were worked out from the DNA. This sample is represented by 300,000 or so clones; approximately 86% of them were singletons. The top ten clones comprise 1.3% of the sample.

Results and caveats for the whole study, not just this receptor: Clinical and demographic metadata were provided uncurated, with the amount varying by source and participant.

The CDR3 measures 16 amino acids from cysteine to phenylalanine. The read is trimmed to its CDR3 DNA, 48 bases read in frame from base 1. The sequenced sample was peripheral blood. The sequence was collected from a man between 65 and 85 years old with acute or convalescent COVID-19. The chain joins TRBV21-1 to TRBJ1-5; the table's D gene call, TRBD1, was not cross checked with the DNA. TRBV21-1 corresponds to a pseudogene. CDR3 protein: CASSYGQRYSNQPQHF. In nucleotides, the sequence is TGTGCCAGCAGCTATGGACAGAGATATAGCAATCAGCCCCAGCATTTT.